Listed here is a single T cell receptor (beta chain). Its target is unknown. The data were obtained in a study of vaccination effects on CD4 cells after COVID-19. Study-wide background: Post-vaccine specimens arrived a median 72 days past the second dose.

Generated by immunoSEQ multiplex PCR, the TCRdb table keeps only in-frame clones and is missing some. In the table there are some 30,000 clones, roughly 63% of which are singletons. The CDR3 has 14 amino acids. Germline-derived CDR1 and CDR2 are SGHRS and YFSETQ. Trimming stripped 0 bases from V and 8 bases from J, with 12 bases between. Expansion of antigen-specific CD4+ T cells with viral peptide pools was carried out by the ViraFEST assay before sequencing. Following an approximately 11-day culture, CD4+ T cells were purified. The participants, recipients of two vaccine doses, got either BNT162b2 or mRNA-1273. The healthy vaccine recipients, who had no prior SARS-CoV-2 infection, showed negative nucleocapsid antibodies. On day 3 and again on day 7, half the medium was replaced with IL-2 medium. Study-level findings and limits: Healthy vaccinees showed cross-reactivity with common cold coronaviruses in only 1 of 255 vaccine-induced clones.

Sequencing was performed on CD4+ T cells from PBMCs cultured with SARS-CoV-2 spike peptides, taken after COVID-19 vaccination. The TCR sequence derives from a human donor who received a COVID-19 vaccine. V and J are TRBV5-1 and TRBJ2-1; unclear D gene. CDR3 DNA: TGCGCCAGCAGCTTGGGGAGTGTTATGGATGAGCAGTTCTTC. It specifies CASSLGSVMDEQFF.